Listed here are 17 T cell receptor beta chains from one sample, sequenced in a study of T cell responses to AZD1222 COVID-19 vaccine. Only in-frame clones appear in the TCRdb table, and some are missing; sequencing was by immunoSEQ multiplex PCR. The table includes about 89,000 clones, about 90% detected once. The material was peripheral blood, obtained 28 days after the second AZD1222 dose. These receptors were collected from an adult who received the AZD1222 COVID-19 vaccine.

The chain combines TRBV7-9 with TRBJ1-3; D is unclear. Trimming cost V 8 bases and J 0 bases, with 11 bases left between them. The CDR3 is 14 amino acids. CDR1 SEHNR and CDR2 FQNEAQ come from the germline V gene (reference sequence). The CDR3 loop reads CASPEGLSGNTIYF. For the CDR3, the DNA is TGTGCCAGCCCCGAGGGTCTCTCTGGAAACACCATATATTTT.

The gene calls are TRBV5-4 and TRBJ2-2, with D hard to call. Per the germline V gene, CDR1 is SGHNT and CDR2 is YYREEE (reference sequence). The CDR3 loop spans 15 amino acids. The V gene lost 4 bases and the J gene lost 2 bases, with 12 bases spanning the gap. The CDR3 coding sequence is TGTGCCAGCAGCCCGGACGGAAGAAACACCGGGGAGCTGTTTTTT. Protein sequence: CASSPDGRNTGELFF.

This chain links TRBV3-1 (or the pseudogene TRBV3-2) with TRBJ1-1; the D is unclear. V lost 1 base and J 9 bases, leaving 9 bases between the germline ends. The CDR3 is made up of 12 amino acids. CDR1 and CDR2 (germline): LGHDT, YNNKEL (reference sequence). CDR3 nucleotides: TGTGCCAGCAGCCAAGGGTACGGGAAAGCTTTCTTT. As protein: CASSQGYGKAFF.

The chain combines TRBV19 with TRBJ2-2; 12 nucleotides line up with TRBD2. With 1 base clipped from V and 5 bases from J, the junction kept 8 bases outside the gene matches. The CDR3 contains 18 residues. Germline V gene data show CDR1 as LNHDA and CDR2 as SQIVND (reference sequence). The CDR3 reads CASSIVGLAGEGTGELFF. The CDR3 DNA is TGTGCCAGTAGTATAGTGGGACTAGCGGGCGAGGGTACCGGGGAGCTGTTTTTT.

The chain uses TRBV28 and TRBJ2-7; 8 positions agree with TRBD2. V was pared by 3 bases and J by 3 bases, with 7 bases of the junction left unmatched. Germline lookup yields CDR1 MDHEN and CDR2 SYDVKM. This CDR3 has 15 residues. The DNA for the CDR3 is TGTGCCAGCAGTTTGAGTCGAGCGGGAGTCTACGAGCAGTACTTC. Amino acid sequence: CASSLSRAGVYEQYF.

A single count supports this clone. The CDR3 DNA reads as TGTGCCAGCAGCGTAGGACAGGGAAGCACCGGGGAGCTGTTTTTT. Its protein product is CASSVGQGSTGELFF. The J gene is TRBJ2-2, the V gene TRBV9; 7 bases are a match to TRBD1. The CDR3 spans 15 residues. After removal of 0 bases from V and 4 bases from J, the junction contained 3 bases not matched to a gene. Germline V gene lookup returns CDR1 SGDLS and CDR2 YYNGEE.

The chain links TRBV3-1 (or the pseudogene TRBV3-2) to TRBJ2-7; 8 bases are shared with TRBD2. J lost 5 bases, V lost 3 bases, and 6 bases had no gene match. Germline CDR1 and CDR2: LGHDT and YNNKEL (reference sequence). The CDR3 length is 14 residues. CDR3 sequence reads: CASSHLGLAHEQYF. The CDR3 nucleotides read TGTGCCAGCAGCCACCTCGGACTAGCCCACGAGCAGTACTTC.

The genes are TRBV7-2 and TRBJ2-7, with TRBD2 matching over 12 bases. Germline CDR1 is SGHTA and CDR2 is FQGNSA. The CDR3 extends over 16 amino acids. Trimming took 4 bases from V and 1 from J; bases not matched to a gene: 5. The CDR3 DNA follows: TGTGCCAGCAGCTACCTAGCGGGGGGGCGGTCCTACGAGCAGTACTTC. This gives the protein CASSYLAGGRSYEQYF. Full variable domain (remainder filled in from reference TRBV7-2 and TRBJ2-7): GAGVSQSPSNKVTEKGKDVELRCDPISGHTALYWYRQSLGQGLEFLIYFQGNSAPDKSGLPSDRFSAERTGGSVSTLTIQRTQQEDSAVYLCASSYLAGGRSYEQYFGPGTRLTVT.

The chain links TRBV7-3 to TRBJ1-6; D is uncertain. V lost 0 bases to trimming and J lost 4 bases, with 7 bases between them. The germline V gene encodes CDR1 SGHTA and CDR2 FQGTGA. The CDR3 sequence is 15 residues long. The CDR3 nucleotides are TGTGCCAGCAGCTTAACAGGAGAGTATAATTCACCCCTCCACTTT. Protein product: CASSLTGEYNSPLHF.

J is TRBJ2-3 and V is TRBV27; 7 nucleotides align to TRBD2. The V gene end was trimmed by 5 bases and the J gene end by 0 bases; junction bases not matched to a gene: 5. This CDR3 has 15 residues. Germline V gives CDR1 MNHEY, CDR2 SMNVEV (reference sequence). The chain's CDR3 is CASSIPGLSTDTQYF. CDR3 bases: TGTGCCAGCAGTATCCCGGGACTAAGCACAGATACGCAGTATTTT.

The chain recombines TRBV7-6 with TRBJ1-1; maybe TRBD1 (5 bases). The V end lost 3 bases, the J end lost 6 bases, and 17 bases lay between the germline ends. Per germline, CDR1 SGHVS and CDR2 FNYEAQ. This CDR3 has 15 residues. The CDR3: CASSFEVGGISEAFF. CDR3 in DNA: TGTGCCAGCAGCTTTGAGGTGGGGGGAATTTCTGAAGCTTTCTTT.

V usage is TRBV11-2 and J usage is TRBJ2-7; maybe TRBD1 (5 bases). From germline, CDR1 is SGHAT and CDR2 FQNNGV. The CDR3 covers 16 residues. V lost 8 bases, J lost 3 bases, and 23 bases lay in between. As DNA, the CDR3 is TGTGCCAGCCCCTTTCGTTCCGGACATCCATTCTACGAGCAGTACTTC. As protein: CASPFRSGHPFYEQYF.

This clone showed up just a few times. V is TRBV11-2 and J is TRBJ2-5, with 8 nucleotides matching TRBD1. The CDR3 covers 13 residues. The ends lost 3 bases at V and 4 bases at J; junction bases unmatched: 1. CDR1 and CDR2 (germline): SGHAT, FQNNGV. CDR3 nucleotides: TGTGCCAGCAGCTTGACAGGGGCAGAGACCCAGTACTTC. It codes for CASSLTGAETQYF. Looking up the rest from reference TRBV11-2 and TRBJ2-5 gives the full variable domain: EAGVAQSPRYKIIEKRQSVAFWCNPISGHATLYWYQQILGQGPKLLIQFQNNGVVDDSQLPKDRFSAERLKGVDSTLKIQPAKLEDSAVYLCASSLTGAETQYFGPGTRLLVL.

The chain recombines TRBV30 with TRBJ1-4, with 7 bases matching TRBD1. CDR1 GTSNPN and CDR2 SVGIG come from the germline V gene (reference sequence). The V segment lost 2 bases and the J segment 7 bases; nucleotides outside the gene matches: 4. The CDR3 has 13 amino acids. The CDR3 reads CAWSLGTVEKLFF. CDR3 DNA: TGTGCCTGGAGTCTCGGGACAGTTGAAAAACTGTTTTTT. The variable domain in full, completed from reference TRBV30 and TRBJ1-4, reads SQTIHQWPATLVQPVGSPLSLECTVEGTSNPNLYWYRQAAGRGLQLLFYSVGIGQISSEVPQNLSASRPQDRQFILSSKKLLLSDSGFYLCAWSLGTVEKLFFGSGTQLSVL.

This clone was recorded only once. The V call is TRBV6-5, the J call TRBJ2-4; D is possibly TRBD2 (7 bases). CDR1 MNHEY and CDR2 SVGAGI come from the germline V gene. The V end was cut by 6 bases, the J end by 4 bases, with 13 bases between. This CDR3 is built from 14 residues. This CDR3 reads CASRTGGLKNIQYF. CDR3 sequence (DNA): TGTGCCAGCAGAACGGGGGGCCTTAAAAACATTCAGTACTTC.

The chain uses TRBV27 and TRBJ2-7; either TRBD1 or TRBD2 may supply D (5 bases each). V was trimmed by 0 bases and J by 1 base, leaving 10 bases between them. CDR3 length: 15 amino acids. In germline, CDR1 is MNHEY, CDR2 SMNVEV (reference sequence). The CDR3 nucleotides read TGTGCCAGCAGTTTATCATCGGGGCCTTCCTACGAGCAGTACTTC. Translated, it gives CASSLSSGPSYEQYF.

The J gene is TRBJ1-1, the V gene TRBV28; TRBD1 agrees at 7 bases. Germline assignment: CDR1 MDHEN and CDR2 SYDVKM. This CDR3 region has 14 residues. V lost 2 bases, J lost 4 bases, and 4 bases stayed unmatched. For the CDR3, the DNA is TGTGCCAGCAGTTTAAGGGGGCTATCCACTGAAGCTTTCTTT. Protein: CASSLRGLSTEAFF.